A single sample gave rise to the 18 T cell receptor beta chains below, sequenced in a study of identical twins. One entry per CDR3 protein results from TCRdb running MiXCR on the 5' RACE reads. The sample has around 1.7 million distinct CDR3 sequences, 25% to 35% seen once. The sample was cord blood. The receptor set was obtained from a newborn girl in good health.

V gene TRBV11-2 combines with J gene TRBJ1-2; possible D gene TRBD1, 6 bases. The CDR3 is 17 amino acids. The V gene lost 4 bases and the J gene lost 4 bases, with 22 bases spanning the gap. Germline values: CDR1 SGHAT, CDR2 FQNNGV. CDR3 nucleotides: TGTGCCAGCAGCTCAGTCTCTGAGGGGGGCATCCCCTATGGCTACACCTTC. Protein product: CASSSVSEGGIPYGYTF.

This clonotype came up a few times. The chain recombines TRBV20-1 with TRBJ1-2; D is possibly TRBD1 (6 bases). Germline CDR1 and CDR2: DFQATT and SNEGSKA (reference sequence). This CDR3 region has 14 residues. Between the trimmed V and J ends, which lost 5 bases and 6 bases, there was a span of 19 bases. CDR3 nucleotides: TGCAGTGCTTCCCGGGACAATGGTCTTGATGGCTACACCTTC. It codes for CSASRDNGLDGYTF.

This clonotype occurred a few times. The V gene is TRBV5-1, the J gene TRBJ2-5; D is ambiguous. This CDR3 has 18 amino acids. Germline CDR1 reads SGHRS; CDR2 reads YFSETQ. Trimming shortened V by 0 bases and J by 0 bases, and 18 bases separated the two germline ends. The DNA of the CDR3 is TGCGCCAGCAGCTTGGCCGGGCAGGTGAAATCTCACCAAGAGACCCAGTACTTC. It specifies CASSLAGQVKSHQETQYF.

This clonotype was recorded once. Relative to the germline gene, one junction end is altered; a read error may explain this. The chain is built from TRBV6-5 and TRBJ2-4; TRBD1 or TRBD2 may be the D gene (6 bases each). The CDR3 has 16 amino acids. CDR1 MNHEY and CDR2 SVGAGI come from the germline V gene. DNA of the CDR3: TGTGCCAGCAGTTACCGAGGGGGAGGCGGCAAAACCATTCAGTACTTC. Amino acid sequence: CASSYRGGGGKTIQYF.

This clonotype was counted only a few times. The chain carries TRBV12-3 or TRBV12-4 and TRBJ2-1, with TRBD1 identical over 7 bases. The J call may be incorrect, as the DNA end agrees better with TRBJ2-7. The CDR3 runs 14 residues. CDR3 DNA sequence: TGTGCCAGCAGTTGGGACAGCTCCTACAATGAGCAGTACTTC. Translating it yields CASSWDSSYNEQYF.

The rearrangement joins TRBV12-3 or TRBV12-4 to TRBJ2-7; 9 nucleotides line up with TRBD1. With V trimmed by 5 bases and J by 1 base, 9 bases remained unmatched. The CDR3 spans 16 residues. In nucleotides, the CDR3 is TGTGCCAGCAGTCAACAACCGGGACAGGGATCCTACGAGCAGTACTTC. Translating it yields CASSQQPGQGSYEQYF.

This clonotype was seen a few times. The chain uses TRBV29-1 and TRBJ2-1; D is possibly TRBD1 (6 bases). CDR1 SQVTM and CDR2 ANQGSEA come from the germline V gene. The CDR3 runs 14 residues. With 3 bases removed from V and 1 base from J, the gap between germline ends came to 10 bases. This chain's CDR3 is CSVDKGTSYNEQFF. In DNA, the CDR3 is TGCAGCGTTGATAAGGGGACATCCTACAATGAGCAGTTCTTC.

This clonotype was counted a few times. The chain is built from TRBV5-6 and TRBJ2-5; 7 bases align to TRBD1. This CDR3 region has 12 residues. Germline V lookup: CDR1 SGHDT, CDR2 YYEEEE. V dropped 1 base and J dropped 13; count of bases not matched to a gene: 7. For the CDR3, the DNA is TGTGCCAGCAGCTTGTGGACAGGTCAAGCGTACTTC. Amino acids: CASSLWTGQAYF.

This clonotype turned up a few times. The chain uses TRBV20-1 and TRBJ2-1; the match to TRBD2 covers 9 bases. The end of the DNA is better explained by TRBJ2-7, so the J call may be wrong. CDR3 size: 16 residues. In germline, CDR1 is DFQATT, CDR2 SNEGSKA (reference sequence). CDR3 DNA: TGCAGTGCTGAAGGGCGGGGGGGCGTGTCCTACAATGAGCAGTACTTC. Protein: CSAEGRGGVSYNEQYF.

This clonotype has ten or more counts. The genes are TRBV6-6 and TRBJ1-5, with 9 bases identical to TRBD1. Germline V lookup: CDR1 MNHNY, CDR2 SVGAGI (reference sequence). The CDR3 has 15 amino acids. Germline trimming cut 2 bases from V and 2 bases from J; bases unmatched to any gene: 1. The CDR3 protein is CASSYGDRGNQPQHF. Written as DNA, the CDR3 is TGTGCCAGCAGTTACGGGGACAGGGGCAATCAGCCCCAGCATTTT.

V gene TRBV27 combines with J gene TRBJ2-1, with 12 bases fitting TRBD2. J lost 0 bases, V lost 0 bases, and 3 bases had no gene match. The CDR3 has 18 amino acids. CDR1 is MNHEY, CDR2 SMNVEV, per germline (reference sequence). The CDR3 DNA follows: TGTGCCAGCAGTTTATCCGGACTAGCGGGAATCTCCTACAATGAGCAGTTCTTC. It specifies CASSLSGLAGISYNEQFF.

This rearrangement joins TRBV29-1 to TRBJ1-3; D remains ambiguous. The CDR3 is 12 residues long. In germline, CDR1 is SQVTM, CDR2 ANQGSEA. Trimming left V 3 bases short and J 4 bases short, with 7 bases between. The CDR3 here is CSVERPGNTIYF. Written as DNA, the CDR3 is TGCAGCGTTGAGAGGCCAGGAAACACCATATATTTT.

Concerning this clonotype itself: This may arise from a read error, as a much more abundant clone is one base away. This sequence joins TRBV12-3 or TRBV12-4 and TRBJ1-4; 9 bases map to TRBD1. CDR3 size: 17 residues. The ends lost 7 bases at V and 1 base at J; junction bases unmatched: 10. CDR3 DNA: TGTGCCAGCAATCCGGTCCCGGGACAGGGAACTAATGAAAAACTGTTTTTT. It specifies CASNPVPGQGTNEKLFF.

The rearrangement joins TRBV20-1 to TRBJ2-3, with D perhaps matching TRBD2 (6 bases). This CDR3 has 13 amino acids. Germline V gene sequence: CDR1 DFQATT, CDR2 SNEGSKA (reference sequence). The CDR3 is CGGFAVGTDTQYF. Written as DNA, the CDR3 is TGCGGGGGGTTCGCCGTGGGAACAGATACGCAGTATTTT.

The chain couples TRBV12-3 or TRBV12-4 to TRBJ1-1, with a tentative D call TRBD1 (5 bases). V lost 6 bases and J 2 bases, leaving 13 bases between the germline ends. CDR3 length: 14 amino acids. CDR3 bases: TGTGCCAGCAGCTTATGGGGGATAAACACTGAAGCTTTCTTT. Protein sequence: CASSLWGINTEAFF.

This clonotype was detected only a few times. The chain links TRBV20-1 to TRBJ2-3; TRBD1 matches at 10 bases. The CDR3 covers 15 residues. Germline V gene lookup returns CDR1 DFQATT and CDR2 SNEGSKA (reference sequence). Trimming cost V 2 bases and J 2 bases; bases outside gene matches: 4. DNA of the CDR3: TGCAGTGCTAGATCCGGGACAGGGGCCACAGATACGCAGTATTTT. Translated, it gives CSARSGTGATDTQYF.

This chain connects TRBV19 to TRBJ1-5; the D is unclear. Trimming left V 3 bases short and J 7 bases short, with 10 bases between. CDR1 LNHDA and CDR2 SQIVND come from the germline V gene (reference sequence). The CDR3 length is 13 residues. Written as DNA, the CDR3 is TGTGCCAGTAGTATGGATCCCCGACAGCCCCAGCATTTT. Encoded protein: CASSMDPRQPQHF.

The rearrangement links TRBV6-6 to TRBJ2-1; 9 nucleotides agree with TRBD2. V dropped 6 bases and J dropped 6; count of bases not matched to a gene: 12. This CDR3 region has 16 residues. The germline V gene has CDR1 MNHNY and CDR2 SVGAGI (reference sequence). For the CDR3, the DNA is TGTGCCAGCAGCCCCAGGGTGCGGGAGGGCCCCAATGAGCAGTTCTTC. Translation gives CASSPRVREGPNEQFF.